Listed below are T cell receptor beta chains from one sample, sequenced in a study of shared clonotypes between healthy human individuals. TCRdb's copy holds only in-frame clones and misses some; the assay was immunoSEQ multiplex PCR. The repertoire consists of approximately 2,200,000 clones, with 85% to 95% occurring once and the leading ten covering over 1.5%. The sample was naive CD8+ T cells from PBMCs. The receptor source for this set is a man aged 18 to 35 in good health. Some clones in this sample may be carry-over from other donors' samples. The CDR3 runs from the conserved cysteine through the conserved F or W. The order of the fields is V gene, D gene, J gene, clone size, CDR3 protein, CDR3 DNA. A D gene is named only where the DNA matches it firmly. Clone size is stated in some rows and not others, as once, few, many or a class when expanded.

>TRBV7-3|NA|TRBJ2-2|NA
CASSLTRIANTGELFF
TGTGCCAGCAGCTTAACGAGGATTGCGAACACCGGGGAGCTGTTTTTT
>TRBV5-1|TRBD1|TRBJ1-1|NA
CASSLAGAPDRDHLMNTEAFF
TGCGCCAGCAGCTTGGCCGGGGCACCGGACAGGGACCATTTGATGAACACTGAAGCTTTCTTT
>TRBV5-6|NA|TRBJ2-2|NA
CASSLVRLGELFF
TGTGCCAGCAGCTTGGTGCGGCTCGGGGAGCTGTTTTTT
>TRBV23-1|NA|TRBJ2-7|NA
CAIQRGGGSYEQYF
TGCGCCATACAACGCGGTGGAGGGAGCTACGAGCAGTACTTC
>TRBV5-1|NA|TRBJ2-1|NA
CASSLEGSATNEQFF
TGCGCCAGCAGCTTGGAGGGTTCTGCCACCAATGAGCAGTTCTTC
>TRBV19|TRBD1|TRBJ1-1|few
CATGTGYTEAFF
TGTGCCACTGGGACAGGGTACACTGAAGCTTTCTTT
>TRBV5-5|NA|TRBJ2-7|once
CASSPDGPYEQYF
TGTGCCAGCAGCCCGGACGGTCCCTACGAGCAGTACTTC
>TRBV5-1|NA|TRBJ2-7|NA
CASSPTGYEQYF
TGCGCCAGCAGCCCCACGGGGTACGAGCAGTACTTC
>TRBV4-1|NA|TRBJ2-2|NA
CASSHQRGDPNTGELFF
TGCGCCAGCAGCCACCAAAGGGGCGACCCGAACACCGGGGAGCTGTTTTTT
>TRBV6-1|NA|TRBJ1-5|NA
CASREGMGPQHF
TGTGCCAGCAGGGAGGGTATGGGCCCCCAGCATTTT
>TRBV25-1|NA|TRBJ2-7|once
CASRGRVGEQYF
TGTGCCAGCAGGGGAAGGGTCGGCGAGCAGTACTTC
>TRBV28|NA|TRBJ1-1|NA
CASSLRANTEAFF
TGTGCCAGCAGTTTAAGGGCGAACACTGAAGCTTTCTTT
>TRBV15|NA|TRBJ2-7|NA
CATSRDNWQGGYEQYF
TGTGCCACCAGCAGAGATAATTGGCAGGGGGGCTACGAGCAGTACTTC
>TRBV11-3|TRBD2|TRBJ2-1|NA
CASSSREAPYNEQFF
TGTGCCAGCAGCTCGCGGGAGGCCCCTTACAATGAGCAGTTCTTC
>TRBV19|TRBD2|TRBJ2-2|few
CASTPAGVATGELFF
TGTGCCAGTACCCCAGCGGGAGTAGCCACCGGGGAGCTGTTTTTT
>TRBV2|TRBD1|TRBJ1-5|NA
CASKGAGEHNQPQHF
TGTGCCAGCAAGGGGGCAGGGGAACACAATCAGCCCCAGCATTTT
>TRBV18|NA|TRBJ2-1|NA
CASSGGLPLLPLSSYNEQFF
TGTGCCAGCTCAGGGGGCTTGCCCCTTCTTCCTTTGAGCTCCTACAATGAGCAGTTCTTC
>TRBV2|TRBD1|TRBJ2-3|NA
CASIMDRGADTQYF
TGTGCCAGCATCATGGACAGGGGAGCAGATACGCAGTATTTT
>TRBV19|NA|TRBJ1-1|NA
CASTQGFSRVNTEAFF
TGTGCCAGTACCCAGGGCTTTTCTCGGGTGAACACTGAGGCTTTCTTT
>TRBV19|TRBD2|TRBJ2-1|once
CASSGLAAREQFF
TGTGCCAGTAGTGGACTAGCTGCGCGTGAGCAGTTCTTC
>TRBV6-1|TRBD1|TRBJ1-2|NA
CASSEGVTGSGYTF
TGTGCCAGCAGTGAGGGGGTGACAGGGTCTGGCTACACCTTC
>TRBV6-5|TRBD1|TRBJ1-1|few
CASSYSTGEWDTEAFF
TGTGCCAGCAGTTACTCGACAGGGGAGTGGGACACTGAAGCTTTCTTT
>TRBV20-1|NA|TRBJ2-7|NA
CSAREGYEQYF
TGCAGTGCTAGAGAGGGGTACGAGCAGTACTTC
>TRBV5-5|TRBD1|TRBJ2-1|NA
CASSLLGTGGSYNEQFF
TGTGCCAGCAGCTTGCTAGGAACAGGGGGTTCCTACAATGAGCAGTTCTTC
>TRBV7-9|NA|TRBJ1-1|NA
CASSPRLGGREDTEAFF
TGTGCCAGCAGCCCTAGGCTCGGGGGGCGCGAGGACACTGAAGCTTTCTTT
>TRBV9|NA|TRBJ1-1|NA
CASSAAIGGRTNTEAFF
TGTGCCAGCAGCGCGGCAATCGGGGGGCGAACGAACACTGAAGCTTTCTTT
>TRBV10-3|TRBD2|TRBJ2-7|NA
CAISDRLAGAYEQYF
TGTGCCATCAGTGACCGTCTAGCGGGGGCCTACGAGCAGTACTTC
>TRBV6-4|NA|TRBJ2-7|NA
CASIGEGKGYEQYF
TGTGCCAGCATTGGTGAGGGGAAAGGATACGAGCAGTACTTC
>TRBV4-1|NA|TRBJ2-5|NA
CASSQGGEETQYF
TGCGCCAGCAGCCAAGGGGGGGAGGAGACCCAGTACTTC
>TRBV6-5|NA|TRBJ2-7|once
CASSLLSPAGGEQYF
TGTGCCAGCAGCCTCCTCTCTCCGGCAGGCGGCGAGCAGTACTTC